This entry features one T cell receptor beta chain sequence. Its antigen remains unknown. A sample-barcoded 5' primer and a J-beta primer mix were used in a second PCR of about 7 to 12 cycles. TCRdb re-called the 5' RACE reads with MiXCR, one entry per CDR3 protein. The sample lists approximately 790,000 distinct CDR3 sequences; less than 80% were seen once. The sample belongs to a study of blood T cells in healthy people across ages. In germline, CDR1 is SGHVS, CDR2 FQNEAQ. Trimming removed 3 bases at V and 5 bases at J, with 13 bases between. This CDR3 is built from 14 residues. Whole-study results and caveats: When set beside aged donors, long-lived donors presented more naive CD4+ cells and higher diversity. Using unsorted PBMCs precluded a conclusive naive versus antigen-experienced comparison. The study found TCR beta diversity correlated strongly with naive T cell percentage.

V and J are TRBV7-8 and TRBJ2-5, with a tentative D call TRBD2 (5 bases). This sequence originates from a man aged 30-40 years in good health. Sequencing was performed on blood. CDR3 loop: CASSFWTSGETQYF. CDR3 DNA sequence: TGTGCCAGCAGCTTCTGGACTTCTGGGGAGACCCAGTACTTC.